This entry features one T cell receptor (beta chain) sequence. Antigen specificity is unknown. The data originate from a study of cytomegalovirus exposure and HLA in healthy donors. Study-wide results and caveats: Later analysis found that TCR beta chains associated with HLA were more clonally expanded than other, equally common chains. Across HLA loci, a later analysis found differing TCR association rates, with DRB1 most and HLA-C fewest.

Though nominally healthy at sampling, donors likely had unrecorded immune exposures. Amplification used 60 Vbeta primers and 13 Jbeta primers. Libraries were prepared by immunoSEQ multiplex PCR; TCRdb keeps only in-frame clonotypes and omits some of them. The sample consists of around 130,000 clones, 85% of them appearing once. Germline CDR1 and CDR2: LNHNV and YYDKDF (reference sequence). This CDR3 contains 15 residues. Trimming shortened V by 1 base and J by 5 bases, and 12 bases separated the two germline ends. The chain joins TRBV15 to TRBJ1-3, with D possibly matching TRBD1 (5 bases). The sample taken for sequencing was PBMCs. The clonotype comes from a woman aged 25 to 39 in good health and CMV-seropositive. Written as DNA, the CDR3 is TGTGCCACCAGCAGAGGTGGGGCAGGGCGAAACACCATATATTTT. Amino acid sequence: CATSRGGAGRNTIYF.